These T cell receptor beta chains were read from a single sample in a study of blood T cells in healthy people across ages. TCRdb used MiXCR to reprocess the 5' RACE reads, holding one entry per CDR3 protein. The table includes approximately 800,000 distinct CDR3 sequences, over 45% detected once. Sample: blood. Receptors were obtained from a man aged 25-40 years in good health. CDR3s include the opening cysteine and the closing phenylalanine or tryptophan. The D gene is left open where the match is weak. Part of the rows lack a size; the others show once, few, many or a class for expanded clones.

>-|TRBV28|TRBJ2-7|-
TGTGCCAGCAGTCTCTCAAGTTACACCGAGCAGTACTTC
CASSLSSYTEQYF
>TRBD2|TRBV20-1|TRBJ2-1|-
TGCAGTGCTAGGACTAGCGGGGGGGCGTTCTTC
CSARTSGGAFF
>TRBD1|TRBV10-3|TRBJ1-1|few
TGTGCCATCAGTGCTAGACAGGGGCTGAACACTGAAGCTTTCTTT
CAISARQGLNTEAFF
>TRBD2|TRBV4-1|TRBJ2-7|few
TGCGCCAGCAGCCACATCCTAGCGGGGCTCTACGAGCAGTACTTC
CASSHILAGLYEQYF
>-|TRBV20-1|TRBJ2-7|few
TGCAGTGCTATGGGTACGGGGGTAAGAAACGAGCAGTACTTC
CSAMGTGVRNEQYF
>-|TRBV7-9|TRBJ1-1|once
TGTGCCAGCAGCTTAGCGGCGGATACCCTTGACGAAGCTTTCTTT
CASSLAADTLDEAFF
>-|TRBV12-5|TRBJ2-3|-
TGTGCTAGTAGTAGCCGTATCACAGATACGCAGTATTTT
CASSSRITDTQYF
>-|TRBV4-3|TRBJ2-3|few
TGCGCCAGCAGCCAAGTTTTGGGGGTTACAGATACGCAGTATTTT
CASSQVLGVTDTQYF
>-|TRBV20-1|TRBJ2-3|-
TGCAGCGCTTTAGGAGCGGTCACAGATACGCAGTATTTT
CSALGAVTDTQYF
>TRBD2|TRBV20-1|TRBJ2-1|-
TGCAGTGCTAGAGGTCCGGGACTAGCGGTTGAGCAGTTCTTC
CSARGPGLAVEQFF
>TRBD2|TRBV20-1|TRBJ2-1|-
TGCAGTGCTAGAGATGGGGGAGGGCTACAGGATGAGCAGTTCTTC
CSARDGGGLQDEQFF
>-|TRBV7-2|TRBJ2-7|-
TGTGCCAGCAGCTCCTACGGGACCAACAGTTACGAGCAGTACTTC
CASSSYGTNSYEQYF
>-|TRBV7-2|TRBJ2-5|-
TGTGCCAGCAGCTTAGGAGTAGGGAATAGCGGAAGACGAGAGACCCAGTACTTC
CASSLGVGNSGRRETQYF
>-|TRBV5-5|TRBJ2-3|-
TGTGCCAGCAGCATACGGGACGCTAGGAGTACGCAGTATTTT
CASSIRDARSTQYF
>-|TRBV4-3|TRBJ2-6|-
TGCGCCAGCAGCCAAGACATTTCGGGCTCTGGGGCCAACGTCCTGACTTTC
CASSQDISGSGANVLTF
>-|TRBV7-9|TRBJ1-2|-
TGTGCCAGCAGCCCCCGGACGGGACTCGGAAACTATGGCTACACCTTC
CASSPRTGLGNYGYTF
>-|TRBV29-1|TRBJ2-7|-
TGCAGCGTTACGCTCCTGGCAGGGAACGTCTACGAGCAGTACTTC
CSVTLLAGNVYEQYF
>-|TRBV3-1|TRBJ2-7|-
TGTGCCAGCAGCCACCACACTAGCAGCTACGAGCAGTACTTC
CASSHHTSSYEQYF
>-|TRBV20-1|TRBJ2-7|few
TGCAGTGCTATAGCAGAAGGGGGGACCTACGAGCAGTACTTC
CSAIAEGGTYEQYF
>TRBD2|TRBV11-1|TRBJ2-7|few
TGTGCCAGCAGCACCGGGGGGGGTTTCTACGAGCAGTACTTC
CASSTGGGFYEQYF
>-|TRBV20-1|TRBJ1-4|few
TGCAGTGCTAGCCTGGGGGTCCAATCTGAAAAACTGTTTTTT
CSASLGVQSEKLFF
>TRBD2|TRBV28|TRBJ2-1|once
TGTGCCAGCAGAGCTGCACTAGCGGTCCCGGGGCAGTTCTTC
CASRAALAVPGQFF
>-|TRBV7-8|TRBJ1-2|-
TGTGCCAGCAGCCTCGGGGCCGGTTACGGTGGCTACACCTTC
CASSLGAGYGGYTF
>TRBD1|TRBV28|TRBJ2-7|-
TGTGCCAGCAGTCCAAGGACAGGGGGATTCTACGAGCAGTACTTC
CASSPRTGGFYEQYF
>-|TRBV3-1|TRBJ1-2|once
TGTGCCAGCAGCCAAGTGAGAGGGGACGGCTACACCTTC
CASSQVRGDGYTF
>-|TRBV29-1|TRBJ1-4|few
TGCAGCGCCCTTTGGGGACTTGGGGATGAAAAACTGTTTTTT
CSALWGLGDEKLFF
>-|TRBV4-3|TRBJ2-5|few
TGCGCCAGCAGCCAAGCTACCGGGGGCCGGGAGACCCAGTACTTC
CASSQATGGRETQYF
>-|TRBV29-1|TRBJ2-4|few
TGCAGCGTTGAAGGGTCCCTTAAAGCCAAAAACATTCAGTACTTC
CSVEGSLKAKNIQYF
>-|TRBV11-2|TRBJ2-1|few
TGTGCCAGCAGCCGAAACGACGCGAACGGGGATGAGCAGTTCTTC
CASSRNDANGDEQFF
>TRBD2|TRBV29-1|TRBJ2-7|-
TGCAGCGGCTCTAGCGGGAGCTCCTACGAGCAGTACTTC
CSGSSGSSYEQYF
>-|TRBV20-1|TRBJ2-2|-
TGCAGTGCTAGAGAACGAAGACACACCGGGGAGCTGTTTTTT
CSARERRHTGELFF
>-|TRBV4-2|TRBJ2-5|-
TGTGCCAGCAGCCAAGTTGAACAAGAGACCCAGTACTTC
CASSQVEQETQYF
>-|TRBV7-3|TRBJ2-3|-
TGTGCCAGCAGCTTCCAACGGAGGGCGGGCAGCACAGATACGCAGTATTTT
CASSFQRRAGSTDTQYF
>-|TRBV5-1|TRBJ1-1|-
TGCGCCAGCAGCTTATATCAGCAGGCTGGAGCTTTCTTT
CASSLYQQAGAFF
>TRBD2|TRBV20-1|TRBJ2-1|-
TGCAGTGCGAAGGTACTAGCGGGTTACAATGAGCAGTTCTTC
CSAKVLAGYNEQFF
>-|TRBV10-2|TRBJ1-1|-
TGCGCCAGCAGTGACTTAGACACTGAAGCTTTCTTT
CASSDLDTEAFF
>-|TRBV10-2|TRBJ2-4|-
TGCGCCAGCAGTGAGATGGGCGGAAAAAACATTCCGTACTTC
CASSEMGGKNIPYF
>-|TRBV15|TRBJ2-1|-
TGTGCCACCAGCAGAGATCGGCTACCCTTGTTTTACAATGAGCAGTTCTTC
CATSRDRLPLFYNEQFF
>TRBD2|TRBV7-2|TRBJ2-3|few
TGTGCCAGCAGCTTAGCAGCACTAGCGGGAGTTGACACGCAGTATTTT
CASSLAALAGVDTQYF
>TRBD1|TRBV5-1|TRBJ2-5|-
TGCGCCAGCAGCTTGCCGAGGACAGGGGACGGCAGGACCCAGTACTTC
CASSLPRTGDGRTQYF
>TRBD2|TRBV20-1|TRBJ2-7|-
TGCAGTGCTAGAGATGATAGACTAGCGGAATACGAGCAGTACTTC
CSARDDRLAEYEQYF
>-|TRBV5-1|TRBJ2-3|-
TGCGCCAGCAGGGATACAGGAGATACGCAGTATTTT
CASRDTGDTQYF
>-|TRBV29-1|TRBJ2-3|few
TGCAGCGTCATTCCCAGACATGCAGATACGCAGTATTTT
CSVIPRHADTQYF
>-|TRBV7-2|TRBJ2-7|-
TGTGCCAGCAGCTTCGGTTATGGGGCAGCCTACGAGCAGTACTTC
CASSFGYGAAYEQYF
>-|TRBV4-2|TRBJ2-1|-
TGTGCCAGCAGCCAAGATCTCAGTAGGAATGAGCAGTTCTTC
CASSQDLSRNEQFF
>TRBD1|TRBV18|TRBJ1-2|-
TGTGCCAGCTCAAGGACAGGAGACTCTAACTATGGCTACACCTTC
CASSRTGDSNYGYTF
>-|TRBV20-1|TRBJ1-4|-
TGCAGTGCTATTGCAGGCGGCTCTAATGAAAAACTGTTTTTT
CSAIAGGSNEKLFF
>TRBD1|TRBV5-1|TRBJ2-1|-
TGCGCCAGCAGCTTTACAGGGGGCGCGGGGTACAATGAGCAGTTCTTC
CASSFTGGAGYNEQFF
>-|TRBV25-1|TRBJ2-7|few
TGTGCCAGCATCAAAGAGGCGACCTACGAGCAGTACTTC
CASIKEATYEQYF
>-|TRBV4-1|TRBJ1-2|few
TGCGCCAGCAGCCAAGAAAGGAGGACAGAATCGACCTATGGCTACACCTTC
CASSQERRTESTYGYTF
>-|TRBV5-1|TRBJ2-3|-
TGCGCCAGCAGCTTGGGACGAGCGTGGTATTTT
CASSLGRAWYF
>TRBD2|TRBV29-1|TRBJ2-5|-
TGCAGTGCCACACACCGGGGAGGGGAGACCCAGTACTTC
CSATHRGGETQYF
>TRBD1|TRBV7-2|TRBJ1-6|-
TGTGCCAGCACCGGGACAGCCAATTCACCCCTCCACTTT
CASTGTANSPLHF